The present TCR beta chain was sequenced within a study of blood T cell repertoires in COVID-19. Source study methods: Reference gene primer amplification gave estimated nucleated cell counts. The method was immunoSEQ multiplex PCR; TCRdb's version includes in-frame clones alone and lacks a portion of them. Clone size and the V and J calls come from that table; the DNA yielded D and trimming. The sample has tens of thousands of clones; roughly four fifths are singletons. This receptor was identified in a man in his fifties or sixties with COVID-19, enrolled during active disease. The sample comprised peripheral blood.

The DNA for the CDR3 is TGCGCCAGCAGCCAAGAAATAATCGGGGGAGGCCCTGCTTTCTTT. It translates to CASSQEIIGGGPAFF. The genes are TRBV4-3 and TRBJ1-1; possible D gene TRBD1, 5 bases. This CDR3 has 15 amino acids. Germline V gene sequence: CDR1 LGHNA, CDR2 YSLEER. Trimming took 0 bases from V and 11 from J, leaving 19 bases between them.